The rows below give T cell receptor beta chains drawn from one sample of a study of graft-versus-host responses after intestinal transplantation. No antigen is known for these receptors. Assay used: immunoSEQ multiplex PCR; TCRdb lists only in-frame clones, some missing. Altogether about 59,000 clones are present, roughly 93% being singletons, with the ten largest covering 0.38%. Material: unstimulated CD4+ T cells sorted from spleen or lymph node cells, obtained before transplant. The receptors stem from a human donor who was the organ donor for an intestinal transplant. Each CDR3 is given without its conserved first and last residue. The D gene is left open where the match is weak. Clone size is shown for a subset of rows, as once, few, many or a class of expanded clone.

D,size,V,length,CDR3
TRBD1,-,TRBV19,17,ASSYRGRIEYAPGQPQH
TRBD1,-,TRBV30,12,AWRRQGSYNEQF
-,-,TRBV9,15,ASSVGGSGTAKNIQY
-,-,TRBV4-1,12,ASSQHRGHEKLF
-,-,TRBV7-3,16,ASSLIGRGGKSYNEQF
-,-,TRBV30,9,AWSNRNIQY
TRBD1,-,TRBV7-9,10,ASSPQGLEQF
TRBD2,-,TRBV6-1,13,ASSEALAGVGEQF
-,-,TRBV7-3,11,ASSRTAGNEQF
-,-,TRBV19,10,ASSGQNYGYT
-,once,TRBV5-4,13,ASSVDGATNEKLF
TRBD2,-,TRBV27,16,ASSLRTSGGPSYNEQF
-,few,TRBV5-1,12,ASSLIGGTGELF
TRBD1,-,TRBV29-1,11,SVGRDRGYGYT
-,few,TRBV18,15,ASSRKIDGVMNTEAF
TRBD2,once,TRBV7-9,15,ASSFRREALSYNEQF
-,-,TRBV12-2,17,ASRSHGGTSGVVGETQY
TRBD1,-,TRBV5-1,13,ASRLMDRGVVGYT
TRBD1,-,TRBV5-4,14,ASSRTGGRTSTEAF
-,-,TRBV5-8,10,ASRAPGLAQH
-,-,TRBV6-6,12,ASSYGQMNTEAF
-,-,TRBV7-8,9,ASSAAQTQY
-,once,TRBV19,11,ASSPSFRVGTL
TRBD1,-,TRBV5-1,11,ASSLDRGTEAF
-,-,TRBV7-9,11,ASSSTVPYEQY
-,-,TRBV30,9,AWNSGNTIY
-,-,TRBV4-1,13,ASSTVGTLTGELF
TRBD2,-,TRBV7-9,13,ASSARTSGVYEQY
-,-,TRBV7-3,13,ASSLEGGEVAEAF
-,once,TRBV11-1,12,ASSPLGGSYEQY
TRBD1,-,TRBV28,13,ASSLRQGSNQPQH
-,-,TRBV9,13,ASSIRDGGAETQY
TRBD1,once,TRBV6-5,11,ASSYPDRGGYT
-,-,TRBV7-6,10,ASSLARGEQY
TRBD2,-,TRBV5-1,14,ASSLGRLAVQETQY
-,-,TRBV29-1,12,SVVGNLGGTEAF
-,-,TRBV6-6,11,ASSYSGRRGYT
TRBD2,-,TRBV7-2,15,ASSFRTSGANTGELF
-,-,TRBV23-1,8,ASSLTEQY
-,-,TRBV30,12,AWSAGDREGEQF
-,-,TRBV11-2,11,ASSLRAPDTQY
-,-,TRBV10-3,10,ATGTETYEQY
-,-,TRBV7-3,15,ASSLFGSSITYNEQF
-,-,TRBV19,14,ASSIRGGTNTDTQY